This TCR beta chain was recovered during a study of CD8 T cells in Susac syndrome. The V gene end was trimmed by 5 bases and the J gene end by 1 base; junction bases not matched to a gene: 12. The CDR3 extends over 17 amino acids. Germline values: CDR1 MNHEY, CDR2 SMNVEV (reference sequence). Worth noting for this clonotype: Its antigen is still unknown.

An input of about 0.5 to 1 ug of RNA was subjected to reverse transcription using random hexamers. Amplification of TCR beta CDR3 was carried out by immunoSEQ multiplex PCR, which covered 54 Vbeta and 13 Jbeta segments. TCRdb redid the calling of the immunoSEQ multiplex PCR reads with MiXCR, one entry per CDR3 protein. The data contain about 300,000 distinct CDR3 sequences, roughly 85% of them singletons. General study findings and limits: A relatively small number of individuals underwent TCR sequencing and HLA analysis.

Included as multiple sclerosis controls were treatment-naive patients who had stable or active relapsing-remitting disease. Negative isolation yielded the CD8+ and CD4+ T cells, while FACS enriched the TEMRA cells. This chain uses TRBV27 with TRBJ2-3, with 7 bases identical to TRBD1. The origin of this receptor is a human donor with multiple sclerosis. The specimen was CD8+ T cells from PBMCs. The CDR3: CASSLQLGTEGTDTQYF. The CDR3 DNA follows: TGTGCCAGCAGTCTACAACTCGGGACAGAAGGCACAGATACGCAGTATTTT.